Listed here is a single T cell receptor (beta chain). The antigen it binds to is not known. No much larger clonotype is one base removed from it; base qualities were not supplied. These data belong to a study of beta chain features in type 1 diabetes (dated by TCRdb to 2017 to 2018). In the study overall: Patients and healthy donors did not differ in mean age, gender distribution, total cell number or subset yield. Naive and central memory subsets were obtained from all 30 or so donors, but regulatory and stem cell-like memory subsets were isolated from only 8 patients and roughly 8 healthy donors. In the study, recently diagnosed type 1 diabetes patients and matched healthy donors were compared on the TCRB repertoires of their sorted circulating CD4+ T cell subsets. A total of around 110,000,000 sorted cells were examined across all samples, and RNA yield correlated strongly with the number of cells per subset. Summary of the overall study and its limitations: Because small numbers of individuals were included in the HLA sub-analyses, any influence of HLA type on TCRB rearrangement was left unresolved. Sequencing cDNA rather than genomic DNA could over-represent highly expressing activated cells, although activation and CD3 levels did not differ between groups. Naive, central memory and regulatory TCRB repertoires appeared to be more alike among patients than among healthy donors. At VDJ recombination sites, patients with type 1 diabetes made fewer insertions and deleted more nucleotides, a pattern implying thymic rearrangement abnormalities. A moderate but significant shortening of TCRB CDR3 length was observed in type 1 diabetes patients in all four CD4+ subsets. PCR may preferentially amplify shorter templates, but because patient and control samples were amplified and corrected together, any resulting skew would affect both groups equally.

From each donor, a single peripheral blood sample of approximately 120 mL on average was drawn into heparinised tubes. Naive, central memory, regulatory and stem cell-like memory CD4+ T cells were sorted on a BD FACSAria II using a panel including CD45RO, CCR7, CD25, CD127, CD95 and CD27. All sorted populations exceeded 95% purity. PBMCs were isolated right away by Lymphoprep density gradient centrifugation and were stained directly, without culture. To minimize batch effects, samples were stained and sorted in pairs, one healthy donor with one patient per experiment. The entire amount of isolated RNA was reverse transcribed using the High Capacity cDNA Reverse Transcription Kit, so the sequenced TCRB transcripts were expressed ones. Naive, central memory and regulatory T cell samples underwent deep immunoSEQ sequencing, averaging around 3.9 million total reads per sample. Sorted cells were lysed in RLT buffer, and RNA was extracted using DNase-treated RNeasy Micro or Mini kits according to cell number. To prevent cross-contamination, each cell subset was processed individually, whereas patient and healthy donor samples were processed jointly. The immunoSEQ multiplex PCR was used to amplify TCRB sequences from cDNA, yielding 87-bp fragments that span the CDR3 region. Sequencing of the amplicons was performed on the Illumina HiSeq platform. The paper's processing steps were these. Synthetic template baselines were used to correct PCR bias computationally, reads within Hamming distance 2 were collapsed, and singletons that could not be merged were discarded. Reads were aligned to IMGT to assign V, D and J genes, CDR3 length, and insertions or deletions at six rearrangement sites. Within each subset, clonotype counts were normalized to the number of sorted cells before true diversity and Gini coefficients were calculated with the tcR R package. Repertoire sharing was quantified using the overlap coefficient calculated on TCRB nucleotide sequences. Out-of-frame TCRB sequences from naive cells were analyzed to stand in for the pre-selection repertoire. TCRdb holds this immuneACCESS table with in-frame rearrangements only. Some clones are missing; in checked studies, unresolved V genes explain under half, and the rest has no known cause. The D gene and trimming were derived from the DNA, and the V and J assignments and clone size from that table. The table for this sample lists about 360,000 clones; approximately 12% of them were counted only once. Roughly 0.017% of the sample comes from the top ten.

Via the germline V gene, CDR1 is MNHEY and CDR2 SVGAGI. Its CDR3 holds 15 amino acids, cysteine through phenylalanine. This entry keeps only the CDR3 DNA: 45 bases, framed from base 1. V loses 6 bases at its end and J loses 2 bases; junction bases beyond the gene matches: 8. This sequence originates from a man younger than 30 in good health. Sequenced material: naive CD4+ T cells from blood. Taken with the paper, the label for cell subset or site translates to: true naive CD4+ T cells. The V and J genes are TRBV6-5 and TRBJ2-7; TRBD2 agrees with 9 junctional bases. The nucleotide sequence reads TGTGCCAGCAGCCCGACTAGCGGAGCCCCCTACGAGCAGTACTTC. Translated, this gives CASSPTSGAPYEQYF.